One T cell receptor (beta chain) is described in this entry. There is no known antigen for this receptor. Within one base of it there is no much larger clone, and no base qualities were kept. The immunoSEQ assay at survey resolution was used to sequence TCRbeta rearrangements from genomic DNA. As for how the authors treated the data: In the TCR sequencing data, the lowest productive clonotype frequency that could be detected was 2.59 x 10-5. Only productive TCRbeta rearrangements, meaning sequences that were complete and in-frame, were kept for the analyses. Sample clonality was computed as Simpson clonality in the immunoSEQ Analyzer version 3.0. Clones were binned by frequency as very rare, small, medium, large (1-20%) or hyperexpanded (>20%). Generation probabilities were estimated with OLGA 1.2.3, V-gene circos plots were made with VDJtools, specificities were searched in VDJdb, and CDR3 motifs were identified with GLIPH. TCRdb re-hosts the immuneACCESS table, in-frame sequences only. Its copies lack some clones; in the studies checked, an unresolved V gene accounts for under half of them, and the cause for the rest is not known. The V and J calls and the clone size are those of that table, but D and trimming were determined from the DNA. The table for this sample lists about 25,000 clones; approximately 81% of them were counted only once. 0.3% to 0.35% of the sample is taken by the ten largest.

The data originate from a study of STAT5B mutations in CD4+ large granular lymphocyte leukemia (dated by TCRdb to 2021 to 2024). At the level of the whole study: Among healthy controls, the CDR3 'QG' motif was associated with a particular HLA allele. The study compared the TCRbeta repertoires of patients with CD4+ T-cell large granular lymphocyte leukemia against those of healthy blood donors. Flow cytometry performed on FACSCanto II or FACSVerse showed that the purified fractions had more than 95% purity among lymphocytes. The paper's findings and limits, for the study overall: TRBV06-family usage was enriched among the top patient clones (8/27) compared with healthy controls (2/35). Greater clonality appeared to be present in CD4-sorted patient repertoires than in healthy CD4+ repertoires, and the difference was retained after the putative leukemic clones were removed. The main leukemic clonotypes were found to be private to each patient, although roughly a quarter of the main leukemic clonotypes were detected at low frequency in the non-leukemic repertoires of other patients. The data were not HLA-matched, and the higher clonality in CD4+ T-LGLL than in CD8+ T-LGLL could be due to the relatively small sample size.

The CDR3 measures 14 amino acids from cysteine to phenylalanine. Here the CDR3 DNA is all that survives: 42 bases in frame from base 1. CDR1 and CDR2 (SGHVS, FQNEAQ) derive from the germline V gene. V is clipped by 5 bases and J by 2 bases, and the sequence between their germline boundaries is 12 bases long. Healthy controls were 37 blood donors whose buffy coats came from the Finnish Red Cross blood service. All TCR-sequenced material derived from peripheral blood: patient blood samples and healthy donor buffy coats. Peripheral blood mononuclear cells were isolated by Ficoll-Hypaque gradient centrifugation. Magnetic purification was used to isolate CD4+ cells from the buffy coats of the healthy controls. Genomic DNA was extracted using the Gentra Puregene Cell and Tissue kit, and a Qubit 2.0 fluorometer was used to quantify it.

This receptor was obtained from a human donor in good health. Sequencing was carried out using CD4+ T cells from blood buffy coats. Recombination linked TRBV7-8 to TRBJ1-2; a tentative D call is TRBD1 (6 bases match). The CDR3 region reads CASSLTGQNYGYTF. The nucleotide sequence reads TGTGCCAGCAGCCTAACGGGACAAAACTATGGCTACACCTTC.